The present TCR beta chain was sequenced within a study of T cells in Graves' hyperthyroidism and ophthalmopathy. General study points: In validation, the model predicted ophthalmopathy. These predictions came a median roughly 7.1 months before onset. In blood, most of the thyroid clonotypes expanded above 0.001 were also present.

Germline V gives CDR1 LGHDT, CDR2 YNNKEL (reference sequence). The CDR3 runs 15 residues. Trimming left V 2 bases short and J 0 bases short, with 8 bases between. RNA transcripts yielded amplified TCR beta CDR3 regions. Initially, a first-round RT-PCR of the TCR CDR3 employed the HTBI primer set. TCRdb reanalysed the multiplex PCR reads using MiXCR and keeps one entry per CDR3 protein. This table holds 380,000 or so distinct CDR3 sequences, less than 15% found once. The authors obtained PBMCs from around 10 ml of fresh peripheral blood. This clonotype was detected a few times. The target antigen is unknown.

The source material was blood. The receptor was isolated from a young man with Graves' hyperthyroidism that later progressed to Graves' ophthalmopathy. The chain uses TRBV3-1 and TRBJ1-3; D perhaps matches TRBD1 (5 bases). This chain's CDR3 is CASSQPGLSGNTIYF. CDR3 in DNA: TGTGCCAGCAGCCAACCAGGGCTCTCTGGAAACACCATATATTTT.